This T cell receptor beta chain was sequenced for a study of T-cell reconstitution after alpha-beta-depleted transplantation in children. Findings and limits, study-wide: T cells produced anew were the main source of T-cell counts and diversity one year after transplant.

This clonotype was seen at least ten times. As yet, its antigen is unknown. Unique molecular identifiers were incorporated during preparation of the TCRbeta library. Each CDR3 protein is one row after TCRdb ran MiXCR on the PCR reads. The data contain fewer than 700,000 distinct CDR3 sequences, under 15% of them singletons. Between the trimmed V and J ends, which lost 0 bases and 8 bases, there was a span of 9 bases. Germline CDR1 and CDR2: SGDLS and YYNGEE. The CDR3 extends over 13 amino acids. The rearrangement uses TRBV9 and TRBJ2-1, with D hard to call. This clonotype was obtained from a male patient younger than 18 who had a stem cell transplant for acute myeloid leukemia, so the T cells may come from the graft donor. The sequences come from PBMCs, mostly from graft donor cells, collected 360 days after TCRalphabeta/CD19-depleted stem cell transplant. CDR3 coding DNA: TGTGCCAGCAGCGTAGGGAGTGGGTATGAGCAGTTCTTC. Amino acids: CASSVGSGYEQFF.